This TCR beta chain came from a study of TIL therapy for anti-PD-1-resistant metastatic lung cancer. Study details: A few tumors were EGFR-mutant and two were ALK-rearranged.

In the case of this clone: Its specificity is unknown.

CDR1 is SEHNR, CDR2 FQNEAQ, per germline (reference sequence). CDR3 length: 15 amino acids. The J segment lost 2 bases and the V segment lost 4 bases, leaving 1 base of the junction unmatched. Time point denoted: pre-treatment sample, taken before nivolumab and TIL therapy. Pleural nodules or supraclavicular lymph nodes made up most of the excised metastases sampled. Sequencing used immunoSEQ v3. The data were produced by immunoSEQ multiplex PCR, yet TCRdb's version contains in-frame clones alone and is incomplete. The sample records under 7,500 clones, 60% to 80% being singletons. Study outcomes and limitations: Patients were highly selected, enriched for treatment-naive, never-smoker and oncogene-addicted cases. Many TIL product clones were absent from baseline tumor, suggesting clonal contraction.

The clonotype was recovered from a person aged 25-85 years with non-small cell lung cancer. This specimen consisted of tumor tissue, obtained at baseline. The chain has TRBV7-9 and TRBJ2-5; 13 positions agree with TRBD2. The CDR3 DNA sequence: TGTGCCAGCAGCTGGGGACTAGCGGGGCAAGAGACCCAGTACTTC. Protein sequence: CASSWGLAGQETQYF.